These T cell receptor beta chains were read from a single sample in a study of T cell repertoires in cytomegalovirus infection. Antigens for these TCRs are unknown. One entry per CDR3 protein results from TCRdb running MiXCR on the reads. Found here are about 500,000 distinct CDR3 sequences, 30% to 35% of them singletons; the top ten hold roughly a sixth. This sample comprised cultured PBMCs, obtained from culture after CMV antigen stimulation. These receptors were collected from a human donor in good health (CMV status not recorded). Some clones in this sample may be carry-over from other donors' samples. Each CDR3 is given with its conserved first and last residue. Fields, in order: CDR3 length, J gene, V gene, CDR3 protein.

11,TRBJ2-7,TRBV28,CASSFGYEQYF
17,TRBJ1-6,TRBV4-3,CASSQGGPGTGGSPLHF
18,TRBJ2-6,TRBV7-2,CASSLGRLAGDGANVLTF
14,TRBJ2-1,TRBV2,CASSGGGRANEQFF
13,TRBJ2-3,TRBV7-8,CASSERTRNTQYF
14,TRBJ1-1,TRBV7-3,CASSLSGLGTEAFF
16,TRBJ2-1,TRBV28,CASSLNSPSGYNEQFF
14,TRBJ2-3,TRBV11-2,CASSAQGAGDTQYF
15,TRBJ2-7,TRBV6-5,CASKIGGMGSYEQYF
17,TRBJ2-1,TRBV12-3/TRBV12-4,CASSPGTRRISYNEQFF
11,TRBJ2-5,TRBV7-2,CASSLDGSQYF
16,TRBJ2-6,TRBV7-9,CASSPRGATKANVLTF
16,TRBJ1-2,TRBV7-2,CASSSYPMGRRAGYTF